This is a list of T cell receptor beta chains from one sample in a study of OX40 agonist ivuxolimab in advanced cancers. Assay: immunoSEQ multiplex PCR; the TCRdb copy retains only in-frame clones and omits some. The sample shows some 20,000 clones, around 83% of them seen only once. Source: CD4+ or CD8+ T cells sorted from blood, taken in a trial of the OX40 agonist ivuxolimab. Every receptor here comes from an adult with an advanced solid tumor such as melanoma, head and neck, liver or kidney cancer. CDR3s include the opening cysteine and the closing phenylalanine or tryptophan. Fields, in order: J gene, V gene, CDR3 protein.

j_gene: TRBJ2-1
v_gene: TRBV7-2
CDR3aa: CASSSHAPSVNEQFF

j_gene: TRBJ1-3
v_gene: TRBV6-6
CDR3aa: CASSLEGGAGNTIYF

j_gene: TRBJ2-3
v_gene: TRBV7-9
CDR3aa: CASSGLGWWGDTSTDTQYF

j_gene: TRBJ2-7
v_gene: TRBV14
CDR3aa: CASSPTSSYEQYF

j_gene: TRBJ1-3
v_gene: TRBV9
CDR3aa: CASSGKGQLSGNTIYF

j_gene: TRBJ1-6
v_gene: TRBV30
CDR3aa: CAWDRGNSPLHF

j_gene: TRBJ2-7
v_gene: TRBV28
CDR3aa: CASSFVTGVRYEQYF

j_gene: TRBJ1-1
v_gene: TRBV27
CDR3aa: CASSSQGWGTEAFF

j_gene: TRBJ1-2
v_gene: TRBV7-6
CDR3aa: CASRKTYGYTF

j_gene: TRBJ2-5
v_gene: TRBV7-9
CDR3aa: CASSLAVETQYF

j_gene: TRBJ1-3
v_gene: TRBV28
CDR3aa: CASSFGRGGNTIYF

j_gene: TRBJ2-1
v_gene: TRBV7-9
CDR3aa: CASSPRPGGNSYNEQFF

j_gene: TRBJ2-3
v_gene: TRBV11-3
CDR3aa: CASSLTGSWGTDTQYF

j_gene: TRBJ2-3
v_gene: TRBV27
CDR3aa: CASGVRSSTDTQYF

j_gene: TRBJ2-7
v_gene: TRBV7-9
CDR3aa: CASRGLAGGPLRSYEQYF